Listed below are T cell receptor beta chains from one sample, sequenced in a study of glioma-infiltrating T cells after dendritic cell vaccination. TCRdb keeps only in-frame clones here, not all; method: immunoSEQ multiplex PCR. Among under 75,000 clones, about 85% were seen once, and the ten largest hold about 9%. Sequences were derived from blood, sampled after dendritic cell vaccination. All receptors come from a human donor with glioblastoma. Both conserved end residues are trimmed from each CDR3. The order of the fields is V gene, J gene, CDR3 protein.

TRBV7-7,TRBJ2-5,ASSLDSWDREETQY
TRBV9,TRBJ1-1,ASSAEQVSEAF
TRBV7-6,TRBJ2-7,ASSIGQGAREQY
TRBV11-2,TRBJ2-4,ASSFSLAKNIQY
TRBV5-1,TRBJ2-2,ASSLSGRGTGELF
TRBV11-3,TRBJ1-1,ASSLGGVTEAF
TRBV27,TRBJ2-5,ASSSSGGYQETQY
TRBV7-6,TRBJ2-2,ASSPEDREGGELF
TRBV30,TRBJ1-2,ASSERFYGYT
TRBV5-1,TRBJ2-5,ASSFDGGGGQETQY
TRBV28,TRBJ2-1,ASRPARTYISYNEQF
TRBV28,TRBJ2-7,ASSLQAGGLYEQY
TRBV4-2,TRBJ1-3,ASSQVTLELSGNTIY
TRBV7-8,TRBJ1-4,ASSLAQGEAVEKLF
TRBV4-3,TRBJ2-7,ASSPGLAMDEQY
TRBV18,TRBJ2-5,ASSPTRIQETQY
TRBV7-3,TRBJ2-3,ASSLYGGGRDTQY
TRBV7-3,TRBJ2-2,ASSSQGGETGELF
TRBV7-3,TRBJ2-3,ASSYTGGHTDTQY
TRBV27,TRBJ1-2,ASSLIGGQGIRRGGYT
TRBV9,TRBJ2-1,ASSVGVSINEQF
TRBV12-5,TRBJ2-2,ASGSGLAGARTGELF
TRBV4-3,TRBJ2-3,ASSQEGWGPTDTQY
TRBV4-1,TRBJ2-1,ASSQARDYYNEQF
TRBV6-1,TRBJ2-5,ASIGAGTVETQY
TRBV6-6,TRBJ2-2,ASSGANTGELF
TRBV7-8,TRBJ1-1,ASSLTQNTEAF
TRBV7-3,TRBJ1-6,ASSLSQNSPLH
TRBV11-3,TRBJ1-2,ASSPRWGEGGYT
TRBV30,TRBJ2-7,AWSVLGTGAYEQY
TRBV5-6,TRBJ1-5,ASSLWVVSVQPQH
TRBV5-4,TRBJ2-2,ASSVSGGVNTGELF
TRBV18,TRBJ2-5,ASSPLAGETQY
TRBV5-5,TRBJ2-7,ASSLSSSYEQY
TRBV7-6,TRBJ2-7,ASSLGTGKSYEQY
TRBV5-1,TRBJ2-4,ASSSIPGGPAKNIQY
TRBV18,TRBJ1-1,ASSPPRGAMNTEAF
TRBV10-3,TRBJ2-1,AISDTGGYSDEQF
TRBV10-1,TRBJ2-7,ASSVGQGYEQY
TRBV25-1,TRBJ1-4,ASTRQATNEKLF
TRBV27,TRBJ2-1,ASSLGRQKVYNEQF
TRBV29-1,TRBJ2-7,SVDDNYEQY
TRBV4-3,TRBJ2-1,ASSPSGGWDEQF
TRBV5-6,TRBJ2-3,ASSADLETRTSTDTQY